Included here is one TCR beta chain sequence, with context. The TCR beta repertoire was assessed by survey-level immunoSEQ sequencing. Here immunoSEQ multiplex PCR was the method, and the copy in TCRdb shows in-frame clones only, minus some. The table shows approximately 70,000 clones, with 90% to 95% occurring only once. CDR3 length equals 15 residues. The V gene lost 2 bases and the J gene lost 2 bases, with 12 bases spanning the gap. Per germline, CDR1 MNHEY and CDR2 SVGAGI. This sequence originates from a man in his forties or fifties with rheumatoid arthritis. J is TRBJ2-5 and V is TRBV6-5; D call uncertain. The sequenced material came from PBMCs. CDR3: CASSYQFTPQETQYF. The DNA of the CDR3 is TGTGCCAGCAGTTACCAATTTACCCCTCAAGAGACCCAGTACTTC.